This T cell receptor beta chain was sequenced during a study of blood T cell repertoires in COVID-19. Overall study context: Material from acute and convalescent COVID-19 was sourced from the United States, Italy and Spain.

The junction had 12 bases not matched to a gene; V was cut back by 2 bases and J by 5 bases. CDR1 SGHNT and CDR2 YYREEE come from the germline V gene (reference sequence). This CDR3 has 16 residues. Sequencing was performed with immunoSEQ multiplex PCR; in TCRdb, only in-frame clones are kept and a portion is missing. The table shows a few hundred thousand clones, with approximately 90% occurring only once. Sequenced sample: peripheral blood. The sequence was obtained from a man aged 18 to 30 with COVID-19, enrolled during active disease. This chain connects TRBV5-4 to TRBJ2-7; 8 nucleotides line up with TRBD1. CDR3 sequence reads: CASSLDLGQAFNEQYF. CDR3 DNA: TGTGCCAGCAGCTTAGATTTGGGACAGGCATTCAACGAGCAGTACTTC. The complete variable domain, with remaining parts taken from reference TRBV5-4 and TRBJ2-7, reads ETGVTQSPTHLIKTRGQQVTLRCSSQSGHNTVSWYQQALGQGPQFIFQYYREEENGRGNFPPRFSGLQFPNYSSELNVNALELDDSALYLCASSLDLGQAFNEQYFGPGTRLTVT.